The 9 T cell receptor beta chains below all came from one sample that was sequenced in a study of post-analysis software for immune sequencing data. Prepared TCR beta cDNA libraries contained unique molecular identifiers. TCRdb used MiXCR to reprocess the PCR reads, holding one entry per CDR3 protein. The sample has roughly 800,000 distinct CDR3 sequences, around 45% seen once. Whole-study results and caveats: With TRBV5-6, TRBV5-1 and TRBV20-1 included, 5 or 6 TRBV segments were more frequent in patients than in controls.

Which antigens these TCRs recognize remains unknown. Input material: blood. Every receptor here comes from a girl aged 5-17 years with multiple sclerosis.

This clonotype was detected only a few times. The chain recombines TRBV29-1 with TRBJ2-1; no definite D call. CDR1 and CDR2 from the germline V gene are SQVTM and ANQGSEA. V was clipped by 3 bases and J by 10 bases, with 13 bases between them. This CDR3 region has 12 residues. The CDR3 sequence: CSVDAPLQEQFF. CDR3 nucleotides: TGCAGCGTTGATGCCCCACTACAAGAGCAGTTCTTC.

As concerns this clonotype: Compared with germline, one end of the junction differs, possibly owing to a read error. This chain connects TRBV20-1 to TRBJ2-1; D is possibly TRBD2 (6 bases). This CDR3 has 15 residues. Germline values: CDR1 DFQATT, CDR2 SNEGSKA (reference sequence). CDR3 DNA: TGCAGTGCTAGAGCGGGGGTCAGCTCCTATAATGAGCAGTTCTTC. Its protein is CSARAGVSSYNEQFF.

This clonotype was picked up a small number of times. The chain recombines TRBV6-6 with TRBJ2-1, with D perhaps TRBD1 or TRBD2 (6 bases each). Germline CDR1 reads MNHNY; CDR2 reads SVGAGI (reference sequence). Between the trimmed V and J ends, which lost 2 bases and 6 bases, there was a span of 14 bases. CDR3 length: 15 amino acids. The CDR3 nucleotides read TGTGCCAGCAGTTACGGGGGGCAGGTTGGCAATGAGCAGTTCTTC. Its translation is CASSYGGQVGNEQFF.

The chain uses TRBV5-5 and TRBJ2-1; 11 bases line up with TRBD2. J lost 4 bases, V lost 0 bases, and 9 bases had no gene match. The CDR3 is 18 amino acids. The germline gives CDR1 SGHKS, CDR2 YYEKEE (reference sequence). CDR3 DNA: TGTGCCAGCAGCTTGGCCCTATGGACTAGCGGGCGGTACAATGAGCAGTTCTTC. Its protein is CASSLALWTSGRYNEQFF.

CDR3 sequence: CASSDRPRGYGYTF. CDR3 sequence (DNA): TGTGCCAGCAGCGACAGGCCAAGAGGGTATGGCTACACCTTC. The chain couples TRBV21-1 to TRBJ1-2; TRBD1 is the table's D call, not checked against the DNA. TRBV21-1 is a documented pseudogene. This CDR3 spans 14 amino acids.

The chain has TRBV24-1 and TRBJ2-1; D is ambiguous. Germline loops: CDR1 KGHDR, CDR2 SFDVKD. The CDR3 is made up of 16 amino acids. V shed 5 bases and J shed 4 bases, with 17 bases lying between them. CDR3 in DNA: TGTGCCACCAGTGTCGGCCTAGAGAGGCCTTACAATGAGCAGTTCTTC. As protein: CATSVGLERPYNEQFF.

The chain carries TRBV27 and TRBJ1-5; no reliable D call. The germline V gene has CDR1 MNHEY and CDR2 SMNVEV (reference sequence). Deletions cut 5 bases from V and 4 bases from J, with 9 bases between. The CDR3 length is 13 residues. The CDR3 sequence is CASSRRTNQPQHF. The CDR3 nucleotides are TGTGCCAGCAGTCGGCGTACTAATCAGCCCCAGCATTTT.

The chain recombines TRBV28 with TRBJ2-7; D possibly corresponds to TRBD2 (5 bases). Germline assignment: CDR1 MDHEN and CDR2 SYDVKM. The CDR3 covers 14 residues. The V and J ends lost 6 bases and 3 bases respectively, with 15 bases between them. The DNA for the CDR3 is TGTGCCAGCAGCCGCGATGCGGGCCTCTACGAGCAGTACTTC. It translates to CASSRDAGLYEQYF.

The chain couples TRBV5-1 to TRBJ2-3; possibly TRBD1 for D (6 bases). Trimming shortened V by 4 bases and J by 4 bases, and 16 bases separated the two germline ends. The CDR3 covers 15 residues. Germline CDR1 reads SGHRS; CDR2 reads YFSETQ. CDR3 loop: CASSRTTGRPDTQYF. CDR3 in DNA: TGCGCCAGCAGCCGAACGACAGGTAGACCAGATACGCAGTATTTT.